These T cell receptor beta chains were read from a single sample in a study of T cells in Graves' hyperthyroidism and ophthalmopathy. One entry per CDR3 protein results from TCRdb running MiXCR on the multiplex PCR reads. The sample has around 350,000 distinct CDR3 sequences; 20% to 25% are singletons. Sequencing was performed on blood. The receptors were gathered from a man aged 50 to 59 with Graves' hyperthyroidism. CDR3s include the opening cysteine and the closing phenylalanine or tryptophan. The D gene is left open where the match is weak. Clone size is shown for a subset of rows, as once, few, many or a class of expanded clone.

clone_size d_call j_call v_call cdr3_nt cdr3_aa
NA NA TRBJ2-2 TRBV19 TGTGCCAGTAGTATACAGAGGTTTACCGGGGAGCTGTTTTTT CASSIQRFTGELFF
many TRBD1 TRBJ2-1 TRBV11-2 TGTGCCAGCAGCTTAGATATTGGGCCGGGACAGGGGAATGAGCAGTTCTTC CASSLDIGPGQGNEQFF
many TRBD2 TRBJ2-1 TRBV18 TGTGCCAGCCTGGACCTAGCGGGCTACAATGAGCAGTTCTTC CASLDLAGYNEQFF
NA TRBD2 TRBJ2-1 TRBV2 TGTGCCAGCAGTGACCAGCGGGAGATGTACAATGAGCAGTTCTTC CASSDQREMYNEQFF
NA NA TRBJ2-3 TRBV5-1 TGCGCCAGCAGCTTGGCGAGGTTGGATAGGAATACGCAGTATTTT CASSLARLDRNTQYF
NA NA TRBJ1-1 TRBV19 TGTGCCAGTAGTCCCCCCGGGACATGGAACACTGAAGCTTTCTTT CASSPPGTWNTEAFF
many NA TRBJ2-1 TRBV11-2 TGTGCCAGCAGCCGAGACCGAATCAACTACAATGAGCAGTTCTTC CASSRDRINYNEQFF
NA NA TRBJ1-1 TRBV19 TGTGCCAGTAGTGGGCCTAACCAGGGAACTGAAGCTTTCTTT CASSGPNQGTEAFF
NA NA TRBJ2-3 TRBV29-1 TGCAGCGTTGGGGCAGATACGCAGTATTTT CSVGADTQYF
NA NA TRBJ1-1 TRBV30 TGTGCCTGGAGTGGGGGGCGGGGGACTGAAGCTTTCTTT CAWSGGRGTEAFF
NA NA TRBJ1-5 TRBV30 TGTGCCTGGAGTGGAGGGCGCAATCAGCCCCAGCATTTT CAWSGGRNQPQHF
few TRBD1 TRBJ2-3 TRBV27 TGTGCCAGCAGTTCGATGACAGGGGATCAAGATACGCAGTATTTT CASSSMTGDQDTQYF
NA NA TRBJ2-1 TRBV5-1 TGCGCCAGCAGTGTATCGGCGGACTCCTACAATGAGCAGTTCTTC CASSVSADSYNEQFF
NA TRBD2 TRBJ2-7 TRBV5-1 TGCGCCAGCAGCTTGGGGGACTATCTCGAGGAGCAGTACTTC CASSLGDYLEEQYF
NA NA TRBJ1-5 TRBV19 TGTGCCAGTAGTTCGTACAAACTGCCCCAGCATTTT CASSSYKLPQHF
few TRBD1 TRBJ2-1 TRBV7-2 TGTGCCAGCAGCTCGTACAGGGGGATGGGGAATGAGCAGTTCTTC CASSSYRGMGNEQFF
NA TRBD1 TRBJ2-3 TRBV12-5 TGTGCTAGTGGTTTGGGGACAGGGTCTAGCACAGATACGCAGTATTTT CASGLGTGSSTDTQYF
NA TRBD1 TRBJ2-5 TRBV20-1 TGCAGTGCCAGAACGACAGGGTTTGTTGATAAAGAGACCCAGTACTTC CSARTTGFVDKETQYF
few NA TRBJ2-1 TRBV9 TGTGCCAGCAGCGTAGCAGGGGTCCCGTACTACAATGAGCAGTTCTTC CASSVAGVPYYNEQFF
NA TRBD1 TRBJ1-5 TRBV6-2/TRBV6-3 TGTGCCAGCACTACAGGGGGTGGATCTCAGCCCCAGCATTTT CASTTGGGSQPQHF
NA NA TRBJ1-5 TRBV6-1 TGTGCCATTCGTCGGGCATCCAATCAGCCCCAGCATTTT CAIRRASNQPQHF
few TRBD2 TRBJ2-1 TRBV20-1 TGCAGTGTTACGCGTCCCAGCGGGAGGGATGAGCAGTTCTTC CSVTRPSGRDEQFF
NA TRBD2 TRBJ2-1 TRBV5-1 TGCGCCAGCAGAACCGGGACTAGCAGCATCTACAATGAGCAGTTCTTC CASRTGTSSIYNEQFF
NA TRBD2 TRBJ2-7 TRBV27 TGTGCCAGCAGTCGGGAGGGCCCAAACGAGCAGTACTTC CASSREGPNEQYF
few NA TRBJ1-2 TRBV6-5 TGTGCCAGCAGTTCCGGGACCTCTGGCTACACCTTC CASSSGTSGYTF
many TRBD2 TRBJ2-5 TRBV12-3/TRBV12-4 TGTGCCAGCAGTTTTAAATGGCGGGAGGGCTATAAGACCCAGTACTTC CASSFKWREGYKTQYF
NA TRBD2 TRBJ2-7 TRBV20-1 TGCAGTGCTCCAGGACTAGCGGTAGAGCAGTACTTC CSAPGLAVEQYF
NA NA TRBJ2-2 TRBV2 TGTGCCAGCAGTGAAGAGGGTGTTGTTACCGGGGAGCTGTTTTTT CASSEEGVVTGELFF
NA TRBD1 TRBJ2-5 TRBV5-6 TGTGCCAGCAGCTATAGACAGGGTGGGCAAGAGACCCAGTACTTC CASSYRQGGQETQYF
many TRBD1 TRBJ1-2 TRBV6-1 TGTGCCAGCAGCCACCGGGACAGAAGCTATGGCTACACCTTC CASSHRDRSYGYTF
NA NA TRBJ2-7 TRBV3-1 TGTGCCAGCAGGGACAGAGGGACCATCCAGCAGTACTTC CASRDRGTIQQYF
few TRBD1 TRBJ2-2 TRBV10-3 TGTGCCATCAGTGATGGGACAGGGGGCTCCGGGGAGCTGTTTTTT CAISDGTGGSGELFF
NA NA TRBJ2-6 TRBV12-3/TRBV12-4 TGTGCCAGCAGTTGGGAGACCGGGCCTGCTGGGGCCAACGTCCTGACTTTC CASSWETGPAGANVLTF
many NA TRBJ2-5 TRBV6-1 TGTGCCAGCAGTGGGCTGGGGGGATTTCAAGAGACCCAGTACTTC CASSGLGGFQETQYF
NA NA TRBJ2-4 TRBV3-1 TGTGCCAGCAGCCAGGGGGTAGGAAACATTCAGTACTTC CASSQGVGNIQYF
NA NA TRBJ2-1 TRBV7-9 TGTGCCAGCAGCTTACGGGCCCAAGGGGGGAATGAGCAGTTCTTC CASSLRAQGGNEQFF
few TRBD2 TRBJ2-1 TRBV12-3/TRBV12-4 TGTGCCAGCAGTTCCCGGGGGACTAGCGGGAGTGCCCATGAGCAGTTCTTC CASSSRGTSGSAHEQFF
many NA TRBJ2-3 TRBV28 TGTGCCAGCAGTTTACTCGGGGACAATACAGATACGCAGTATTTT CASSLLGDNTDTQYF
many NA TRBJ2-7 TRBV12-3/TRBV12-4 TGTGCCAGCAGTTTAAGGGGGGAGGGCAACTACGAGCAGTACTTC CASSLRGEGNYEQYF
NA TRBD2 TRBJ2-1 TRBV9 TGTGCCAGCAGCGCAAGCGGGGCCTCCTACAATGAGCAGTTCTTC CASSASGASYNEQFF
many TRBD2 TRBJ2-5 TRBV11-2 TGTGCCAGCAGCCCCTGGACTAGCGGGAGAGGCCAAGAGACCCAGTACTTC CASSPWTSGRGQETQYF